A single T cell receptor (beta chain) is shown here with its context. What it recognizes is unknown. TCRdb's copy holds only in-frame clones and misses some; the assay was immunoSEQ multiplex PCR. The listing contains about 9,900 clones. This sample is drawn from a study of synovial regulatory T cells in juvenile arthritis. Points from the study as a whole: Inflammation-associated Treg cells in blood had less TCR diversity than the remaining blood Treg cells.

CDR3 length: 12 amino acids. DNA is not on record. CDR1 is SQVTM and CDR2 is ANQGSEA in the germline V gene. The chain recombines TRBV29-1 with TRBJ2-5; TCRdb lists TRBD2, though no DNA is available to test this call. The TCR originated in a donor aged 2 to 35 with juvenile idiopathic arthritis. The material sequenced was Treg cells from blood. The subset denotes: HLA-DR+ inflammation-associated blood Treg cells. CDR3 loop: CSVGGRGETQYF. The full variable domain, completed using reference TRBV29-1 and TRBJ2-5, is SAVISQKPSRDICQRGTSLTIQCQVDSQVTMMFWYRQQPGQSLTLIATANQGSEATYESGFVIDKFPISRPNLTFSTLTVSNMSPEDSSIYLCSVGGRGETQYFGPGTRLLVL.